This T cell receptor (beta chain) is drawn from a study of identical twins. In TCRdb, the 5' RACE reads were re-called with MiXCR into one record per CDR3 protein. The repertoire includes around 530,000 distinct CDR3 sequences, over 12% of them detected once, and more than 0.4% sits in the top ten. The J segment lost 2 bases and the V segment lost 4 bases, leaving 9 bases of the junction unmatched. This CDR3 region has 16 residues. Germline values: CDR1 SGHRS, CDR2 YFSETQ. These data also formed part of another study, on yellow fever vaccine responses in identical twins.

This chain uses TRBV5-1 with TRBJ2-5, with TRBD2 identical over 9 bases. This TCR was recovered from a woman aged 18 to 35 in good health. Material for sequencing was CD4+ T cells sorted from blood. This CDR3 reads CASSPGTSLVQETQYF. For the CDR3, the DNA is TGCGCCAGCAGCCCGGGGACTAGCCTTGTTCAAGAGACCCAGTACTTC.